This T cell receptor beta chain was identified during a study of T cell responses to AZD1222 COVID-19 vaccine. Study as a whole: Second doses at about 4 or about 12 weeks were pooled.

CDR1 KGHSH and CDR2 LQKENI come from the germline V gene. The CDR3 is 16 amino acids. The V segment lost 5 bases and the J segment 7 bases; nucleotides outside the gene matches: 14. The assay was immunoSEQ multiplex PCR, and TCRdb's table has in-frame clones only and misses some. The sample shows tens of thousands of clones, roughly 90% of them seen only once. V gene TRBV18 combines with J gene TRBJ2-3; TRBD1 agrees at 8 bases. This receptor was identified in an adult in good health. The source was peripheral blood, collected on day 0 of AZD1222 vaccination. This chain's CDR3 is CASSDPPGQVVNTQYF. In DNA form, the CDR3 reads TGTGCCAGCTCAGACCCCCCGGGACAGGTGGTCAATACGCAGTATTTT.